This T cell receptor (beta chain) was profiled in a study of beta chain features in type 1 diabetes. For the study at large: Over all samples combined, over 85,000,000 sorted cells were examined. Study conclusions and caveats: There was a moderate but significant shortening of TCRB CDR3s in all four CD4+ subsets of Type 1 diabetes patients. It was not settled here whether HLA type affects TCRB rearrangement.

Germline V gene sequence: CDR1 KGHSH, CDR2 LQKENI. V lost 2 bases and J 8 bases, leaving 15 bases between the germline ends. The CDR3 is 14 residues long. A remark on this clone: Its antigen is unknown.

Of the isolated RNA, all was reverse transcribed, and so the sequenced material was expressed TCRB transcripts. TCRdb's table, derived via immunoSEQ multiplex PCR, lists solely in-frame clones and lacks some. The table includes around 44,000 clones, about 66% detected once. Blood was drawn once from each donor into heparinised tubes. The draws averaged roughly 120 mL. Stem cell-like memory, regulatory, central memory and naive CD4+ cells were sorted via CD45RO/CCR7/CD25/CD127/CD95/CD27. The material sequenced was Tregs from blood. J is TRBJ1-2 and V is TRBV18; D is uncertain. This TCR came from a woman in her late teens or twenties with type 1 diabetes. The CDR3 DNA is TGTGCCAGCTCACCAGATGGCCAGTCTCGAGGCTACACCTTC. The encoded protein is CASSPDGQSRGYTF.